The 25 T cell receptor beta chains listed next were all sequenced from one sample in a study of cytomegalovirus exposure and HLA in healthy donors. It was with 60 Vbeta and 13 Jbeta primers that the PCR ran. TCRdb's table, derived via immunoSEQ multiplex PCR, lists solely in-frame clones and lacks some. Of under 150,000 clones in the sample, about 85% are singletons; the top ten hold around 1.7%. Sequencing was performed on PBMCs. Receptor source: a boy between 10 and 17 years old in good health and CMV-seronegative.

V is TRBV20-1 and J is TRBJ1-2, with TRBD1 matching over 7 bases. J lost 6 bases, V lost 7 bases, and 5 bases had no gene match. From germline, CDR1 is DFQATT and CDR2 SNEGSKA (reference sequence). The CDR3 length is 11 residues. The CDR3 here is CSVLDRDGYTF. CDR3 in DNA: TGCAGTGTCCTTGACAGGGATGGCTACACCTTC.

The rearrangement links TRBV2 to TRBJ1-2, with TRBD1 identical over 9 bases. CDR1 and CDR2 (germline): SNHLY, FYNNEI. This CDR3 contains 16 residues. Trimming cost V 5 bases and J 7 bases; bases outside gene matches: 14. The CDR3 protein is CASSMGRTGAGSGYTF. The CDR3 region has the DNA TGTGCCAGCAGTATGGGTAGGACAGGGGCAGGATCTGGCTACACCTTC.

This rearrangement joins TRBV25-1 to TRBJ2-3; D call uncertain. This CDR3 comprises 11 residues. Germline V lookup: CDR1 MGHDK, CDR2 SYGVNS. V was shortened by 8 bases and J by 6 bases, with 9 bases between the two germline ends. The CDR3 here is CASALADTQYF. Written as DNA, the CDR3 is TGTGCCAGCGCTTTAGCCGATACGCAGTATTTT. The full variable domain, with the rest looked up from reference TRBV25-1 and TRBJ2-3, is EADIYQTPRYLVIGTGKKITLECSQTMGHDKMYWYQQDPGMELHLIHYSYGVNSTEKGDLSSESTVSRIRTEHFPLTLESARPSHTSQYLCASALADTQYFGPGTRLTVL.

The J gene is TRBJ1-1, the V gene TRBV5-4, with 10 bases that match TRBD1. Trimming cost V 0 bases and J 5 bases; bases outside gene matches: 7. CDR3 length: 16 residues. Germline loops: CDR1 SGHNT, CDR2 YYREEE (reference sequence). CDR3 DNA: TGTGCCAGCAGCTTGGCCCTAGGGACAGGGGAAACTGAAGCTTTCTTT. Protein: CASSLALGTGETEAFF.

The rearrangement uses TRBV15 and TRBJ2-5; a weak D match, TRBD2 (6 bases). The V and J ends lost 8 bases and 3 bases respectively, with 16 bases between them. The CDR3 covers 14 residues. The germline V gene has CDR1 LNHNV and CDR2 YYDKDF (reference sequence). The CDR3 nucleotides read TGTGCCACCTCAACTGGCGGGGAGAAAGAGACCCAGTACTTC. This encodes CATSTGGEKETQYF. The full variable domain, with the rest looked up from reference TRBV15 and TRBJ2-5, is DAMVIQNPRYQVTQFGKPVTLSCSQTLNHNVMYWYQQKSSQAPKLLFHYYDKDFNNEADTPDNFQSRRPNTSFCFLDIRSPGLGDTAMYLCATSTGGEKETQYFGPGTRLLVL.

In its sample, this clone was seen a few times. The V and J genes are TRBV4-3 and TRBJ1-1; TRBD1 aligns across 7 bases. This CDR3 contains 15 residues. V lost 0 bases, J lost 1 base, and 2 bases stayed unmatched. CDR1 is LGHNA and CDR2 is YSLEER in the germline V gene. CDR3 residues: CASSQDWTGNTEAFF. The CDR3 DNA reads as TGCGCCAGCAGCCAAGATTGGACAGGGAACACTGAAGCTTTCTTT.

The chain uses TRBV14 and TRBJ2-1; 12 bases line up with TRBD2. V shed 4 bases, J shed 7 bases, and the junction held 8 bases outside the gene matches. Per the germline V gene, CDR1 is SGHDN and CDR2 is FVKESK. The CDR3 consists of 16 residues. CDR3 region: CASSPSSGRGGNEQFF. CDR3 sequence (DNA): TGTGCCAGCAGCCCTTCTAGCGGGAGGGGAGGGAATGAGCAGTTCTTC.

This clone was counted only a few times. The chain links TRBV5-6 to TRBJ1-2, with D possibly matching TRBD1 (5 bases). The CDR3 is 15 residues long. Trimming cost V 0 bases and J 1 base, with 10 bases left between them. Germline assignment: CDR1 SGHDT and CDR2 YYEEEE. The CDR3 reads CASSLAAGYNYGYTF. The CDR3 nucleotides read TGTGCCAGCAGCTTGGCGGCAGGGTATAACTATGGCTACACCTTC.

The chain is built from TRBV6-5 and TRBJ1-3, with 7 bases that match TRBD1. Germline V lookup: CDR1 MNHEY, CDR2 SVGAGI. V shed 3 bases, J shed 9 bases, and the junction held 8 bases outside the gene matches. The length of the CDR3 is 14 residues. CDR3 coding DNA: TGTGCCAGCAGTTATCAGAGGGGGCTCGGCACCATATATTTT. This encodes CASSYQRGLGTIYF.

V is TRBV27 and J is TRBJ2-7; 7 bases align to TRBD1. Trimming cost V 5 bases and J 3 bases; bases outside gene matches: 4. The CDR3 runs to 13 residues. The germline V gene encodes CDR1 MNHEY and CDR2 SMNVEV (reference sequence). The CDR3 loop is CASSPGQNYEQYF. In DNA form, the CDR3 reads TGTGCCAGCAGTCCGGGACAGAACTACGAGCAGTACTTC.

With respect to this clone: Mismatch with germline at one junction end may stem from a read error. The CDR3 DNA reads TGTGCCAGCAGTCAGGGGGGTGGCTACCCCTTC. This translates into CASSQGGGYPF. The chain recombines TRBV6-5 with TRBJ1-2, with 7 bases aligning to TRBD1. Germline-derived CDR1 and CDR2 are MNHEY and SVGAGI. This CDR3 is built from 11 residues.

With regard to this clone: The sample has other DNA sequences that encode this CDR3 too. This chain links TRBV5-4 with TRBJ1-1; 7 bases are a match to TRBD1. The J segment lost 1 base and the V segment lost 7 bases, leaving 4 bases of the junction unmatched. The CDR3 sequence is 13 residues long. In germline, CDR1 is SGHNT, CDR2 YYREEE (reference sequence). The chain's CDR3 is CASSAGGNTEAFF. The CDR3 DNA sequence: TGTGCCAGCTCAGCAGGGGGGAACACTGAAGCTTTCTTT.

CDR3 in amino acids: CASSLTGIGETQYF. In nucleotides, the CDR3 is TGTGCCAGCAGCTTGACGGGAATCGGAGAGACCCAGTACTTC. V is TRBV5-6 and J is TRBJ2-5; possibly TRBD2 for D (5 bases). Looked up from germline, CDR1 is SGHDT and CDR2 is YYEEEE. The CDR3 spans 14 residues. Deletions cut 1 base from V and 4 bases from J, with 11 bases between.

The chain uses TRBV19 and TRBJ2-7, with TRBD1 matching 7 bases. V was pared by 11 bases and J by 4 bases, with 20 bases of the junction left unmatched. The CDR3 is 16 amino acids. Germline V lookup: CDR1 LNHDA, CDR2 SQIVND (reference sequence). In DNA, the CDR3 is TGTGCCCTATGGGGACAGCGCACCCCTGGGCGATACGAGCAGTACTTC. Residues: CALWGQRTPGRYEQYF.

V and J are TRBV21-1 and TRBJ2-5; TRBD2 is the table's D call, not checked against the DNA. TRBV21-1 is an annotated pseudogene. CDR3 length: 14 residues. CDR3 sequence (DNA): TGTGCCAGCAGCAAATACATGAACGGGTGGACCCAGTACTTC. It codes for CASSKYMNGWTQYF.

The V and J genes are TRBV6-1 and TRBJ1-3; 9 bases agree with TRBD1. The length of the CDR3 is 18 residues. Germline CDR1 MNHNS, CDR2 SASEGT. The V gene end was trimmed by 2 bases and the J gene end by 1 base; junction bases not matched to a gene: 9. The chain's CDR3 is CASSEYLPGQGSGNTIYF. The CDR3 region has the DNA TGTGCCAGCAGTGAATACCTACCGGGACAGGGTTCTGGAAACACCATATATTTT.

This chain joins TRBV9 and TRBJ2-1; 12 positions agree with TRBD2. Germline lookup yields CDR1 SGDLS and CDR2 YYNGEE. The ends lost 7 bases at V and 8 bases at J; junction bases unmatched: 13. CDR3 length equals 16 residues. Written as DNA, the CDR3 is TGTGCCAGCGGCTCACAGACTAGCGGGAGAAGTGATGAGCAGTTCTTC. Translating it yields CASGSQTSGRSDEQFF.

The V call is TRBV27, the J call TRBJ2-7; 14 nucleotides line up with TRBD2. Germline-derived CDR1 and CDR2 are MNHEY and SMNVEV (reference sequence). V lost 3 bases and J lost 4; bases outside the gene matches: 8. The CDR3 consists of 17 residues. The CDR3 reads CASSFLGLAGDGYEQYF. The CDR3, as DNA: TGTGCCAGCAGTTTTTTGGGACTAGCGGGAGATGGTTACGAGCAGTACTTC.

The chain has TRBV6-1 and TRBJ1-4, with a weak D call TRBD1 (6 bases). CDR1 is MNHNS and CDR2 is SASEGT in the germline V gene. The CDR3 length is 15 residues. The germline V and J ends were trimmed by 6 bases and 8 bases, with 19 bases remaining between them. The CDR3, as DNA: TGTGCCAGCAGCACTCTCAGGGGTGATAGAGAAAAACTGTTTTTT. Translation gives CASSTLRGDREKLFF.

This chain connects TRBV10-3 to TRBJ1-3, with a possible D match to TRBD1 (6 bases). V lost 4 bases and J lost 0, with 13 bases in between. The CDR3 is 16 amino acids. Per the germline V gene, CDR1 is ENHRY and CDR2 is SYGVKD. CDR3 nucleotides: TGTGCCATCAGTGGGGGGACACTCAGCTCTGGAAACACCATATATTTT. This codes for CAISGGTLSSGNTIYF.

A few counts support this clone. The chain links TRBV7-9 to TRBJ2-5; D perhaps matches TRBD2 (5 bases). CDR1 is SEHNR, CDR2 FQNEAQ, per germline (reference sequence). V lost 4 bases to trimming and J lost 4 bases, with 13 bases between them. The CDR3 is 14 amino acids. The CDR3 loop is CASSSEGMGETQYF. CDR3 nucleotide sequence: TGTGCCAGCAGCTCAGAGGGCATGGGAGAGACCCAGTACTTC. Filled out from reference TRBV7-9 and TRBJ2-5, the complete variable domain reads DTGVSQNPRHKITKRGQNVTFRCDPISEHNRLYWYRQTLGQGPEFLTYFQNEAQLEKSRLLSDRFSAERPKGSFSTLEIQRTEQGDSAMYLCASSSEGMGETQYFGPGTRLLVL.

V and J are TRBV7-9 and TRBJ1-1; D might be TRBD1 (6 bases). Germline CDR1 is SEHNR and CDR2 is FQNEAQ (reference sequence). The CDR3 contains 15 residues. The V gene lost 5 bases and the J gene lost 4 bases, with 17 bases spanning the gap. As DNA, the CDR3 is TGTGCCAGCAGCAAAGCACAGGGATCAGCCACTGAAGCTTTCTTT. Translating gives CASSKAQGSATEAFF.

V is TRBV4-2 and J is TRBJ2-1; 8 bases match TRBD2. The CDR3 runs to 17 residues. Germline lookup yields CDR1 LGHNA and CDR2 YNFKEQ. V lost 5 bases, J lost 0 bases, and 9 bases stayed unmatched. CDR3 nucleotides: TGTGCCAGCAGCGAATACCTACTAGCGGCCTCCTACAATGAGCAGTTCTTC. Its protein product is CASSEYLLAASYNEQFF.

To note about this clone: The sample carries other DNA sequences with the same CDR3. The V and J genes are TRBV5-6 and TRBJ2-2; no clear D. The CDR3 loop spans 12 amino acids. Per the germline V gene, CDR1 is SGHDT and CDR2 is YYEEEE. The germline V and J ends were trimmed by 4 bases and 4 bases, with 5 bases remaining between them. In nucleotides, the CDR3 is TGTGCCAGCAGCCCTGTCACCGGGGAGCTGTTTTTT. This sequence encodes CASSPVTGELFF.

This clone was found a few times. The chain carries TRBV6-1 and TRBJ1-1, with D perhaps matching TRBD1 (6 bases). Germline V CDR1 and CDR2: MNHNS, SASEGT. Trimming took 7 bases from V and 7 from J, leaving 19 bases between them. The CDR3 covers 14 residues. The CDR3 nucleotides are TGTGCCAGCACGAGGGGGGGCAAGTCGAGTGAAGCTTTCTTT. It specifies CASTRGGKSSEAFF.